The 30 T cell receptor beta chains below were found in one sample sequenced in a study of blood T cell repertoires in COVID-19 (TCRdb year 2020). The protocol used for the library was the immunoSEQ multiplex PCR assay. This is the immuneACCESS table as TCRdb keeps it, with only in-frame sequences that have V and J called. A part of the clones is gone; compared with another copy, unresolved V genes explain less than half, and the rest is unexplained. For this sample the table gives about 110,000 clones, of which more than 75% were detected only once. Of the sample, 4% to 5% is held by the ten largest clones. Sequencing used peripheral blood. The origin of the receptors is a man in his forties with acute or convalescent COVID-19.

The chain joins TRBV11-3 to TRBJ2-2, with 8 bases matching TRBD2. The CDR3 consists of 16 residues. J lost 7 bases, V lost 1 base, and 8 bases had no gene match. Germline V CDR1 and CDR2: SGHNT, YENEEA. CDR3 DNA sequence: TGTGCCAGCAGCTTAGCCACCGGGACTAGTGTCGGGGAGCTGTTTTTT. This sequence encodes CASSLATGTSVGELFF.

The rearrangement uses TRBV29-1 and TRBJ1-2, with 7 positions matching TRBD1. Germline CDR1 is SQVTM and CDR2 is ANQGSEA. This CDR3 contains 13 residues. V was pared by 6 bases and J by 2 bases, with 6 bases of the junction left unmatched. The DNA for the CDR3 is TGCAGCGTACGACAGGGAGGAAACTATGGCTACACCTTC. It encodes CSVRQGGNYGYTF. The full variable domain, in which reference TRBV29-1 and TRBJ1-2 provide the parts outside the CDR3, is SAVISQKPSRDICQRGTSLTIQCQVDSQVTMMFWYRQQPGQSLTLIATANQGSEATYESGFVIDKFPISRPNLTFSTLTVSNMSPEDSSIYLCSVRQGGNYGYTFGSGTRLTVV.

This rearrangement joins TRBV30 to TRBJ2-5, with D possibly being TRBD1 (7 bases). The CDR3 has 13 amino acids. The germline V and J ends were trimmed by 3 bases and 5 bases, with 13 bases remaining between them. Germline assignment: CDR1 GTSNPN and CDR2 SVGIG (reference sequence). The CDR3 region is CAWSGGTVETQYF. CDR3 DNA sequence: TGTGCCTGGAGCGGAGGGACAGTGGAGACCCAGTACTTC.

The genes are TRBV11-3 and TRBJ2-5; D is perhaps TRBD2 (5 bases). This CDR3 comprises 14 residues. Germline V gene lookup returns CDR1 SGHNT and CDR2 YENEEA. With 5 bases removed from V and 5 bases from J, the gap between germline ends came to 15 bases. The DNA of the CDR3 is TGTGCCAGCAGCCTCGGGAAACCTGGGGAGACCCAGTACTTC. Residues: CASSLGKPGETQYF.

The chain joins TRBV3-1 (or the pseudogene TRBV3-2) to TRBJ2-3, with 7 nucleotides matching TRBD2. The V and J ends lost 1 base and 6 bases, in that order; junction bases with no gene match: 1. The CDR3 extends over 13 amino acids. CDR1 is LGHDT, CDR2 YNNKEL, per germline (reference sequence). CDR3 loop: CASSQGEGDTQYF. For the CDR3, the DNA is TGTGCCAGCAGCCAAGGGGAGGGGGATACGCAGTATTTT.

The chain joins TRBV5-6 to TRBJ1-6, with 7 bases fitting TRBD1. CDR1 and CDR2 (germline): SGHDT, YYEEEE. Losses at the gene ends were 4 bases for V and 6 bases for J; bases not matched to a gene: 7. The CDR3 sequence is 15 residues long. CDR3 bases: TGTGCCAGCAGCCCTGACAGGGTGATTAATTCACCCCTCCACTTT. This translates into CASSPDRVINSPLHF.

V usage is TRBV6-5 and J usage is TRBJ1-2; D is ambiguous. CDR3 length: 12 residues. Between the trimmed V and J ends, which lost 6 bases and 8 bases, there was a span of 13 bases. Germline V gives CDR1 MNHEY, CDR2 SVGAGI. This chain's CDR3 is CASRDSTSGYTF. The CDR3 nucleotides are TGTGCCAGCAGGGATAGCACTAGCGGCTACACCTTC.

The chain has TRBV13 and TRBJ2-5, with TRBD2 matching over 10 bases. This CDR3 spans 14 amino acids. Looked up from germline, CDR1 is PRHDT and CDR2 is FYEKMQ (reference sequence). The V gene end was trimmed by 4 bases and the J gene end by 4 bases; junction bases not matched to a gene: 3. The CDR3 DNA reads TGTGCCAGCAGCTCCCGACTAGCGGGAGAGACCCAGTACTTC. Protein product: CASSSRLAGETQYF.

The CDR3 nucleotides read TGTGCAAGTCGCTTAGTTAGAAGACAGCGAACCTACGAGCAGTACTTC. Amino acid sequence: CASRLVRRQRTYEQYF. The rearrangement uses TRBV12-2 and TRBJ2-7; TRBD1, the D gene given by the table, was not confirmed from the DNA. TRBV12-2 is designated a pseudogene. The length of the CDR3 is 16 residues.

The rearrangement joins TRBV19 to TRBJ2-1; 9 bases line up with TRBD2. V lost 6 bases, J lost 3 bases, and 6 bases stayed unmatched. The CDR3 runs to 15 residues. Germline lookup yields CDR1 LNHDA and CDR2 SQIVND (reference sequence). The CDR3 here is CASSSGRGGYNEQFF. The CDR3, as DNA: TGTGCCAGTAGCTCGGGGCGGGGGGGCTACAATGAGCAGTTCTTC. The full variable domain, completed using reference TRBV19 and TRBJ2-1, is DGGITQSPKYLFRKEGQNVTLSCEQNLNHDAMYWYRQDPGQGLRLIYYSQIVNDFQKGDIAEGYSVSREKKESFPLTVTSAQKNPTAFYLCASSSGRGGYNEQFFGPGTRLTVL.

The chain links TRBV5-1 to TRBJ2-7, with TRBD2 identical over 9 bases. Trimming at V came to 3 bases and at J to 2 bases, leaving 6 bases not matched to a gene. CDR3 length: 15 amino acids. Germline CDR1 and CDR2: SGHRS and YFSETQ. This chain's CDR3 is CASSSATSGTYEQYF. DNA for the CDR3: TGCGCCAGCAGCTCAGCGACTAGCGGTACCTACGAGCAGTACTTC.

V is TRBV18 and J is TRBJ2-7; possibly TRBD2 for D (6 bases). The V end was cut by 3 bases, the J end by 2 bases, with 8 bases between. Germline V lookup: CDR1 KGHSH, CDR2 LQKENI. This CDR3 has 13 amino acids. The CDR3 DNA reads as TGTGCCAGCTCACCGCGGGGTCCCTACGAGCAGTACTTC. Its protein is CASSPRGPYEQYF.

The gene calls are TRBV9 and TRBJ2-7; TRBD1 aligns across 7 bases. Trimming cost V 4 bases and J 3 bases; bases outside gene matches: 7. The CDR3 is 14 residues long. CDR1 and CDR2 (germline): SGDLS, YYNGEE. CDR3 DNA sequence: TGTGCCAGCAGCCCCCGGGACAGATTCTACGAGCAGTACTTC. Amino acids: CASSPRDRFYEQYF.

This clone was detected a few times. J is TRBJ2-7 and V is TRBV27; a possible D gene is TRBD1 (6 bases). The germline V and J ends were trimmed by 3 bases and 2 bases, with 14 bases remaining between them. Germline V gene lookup returns CDR1 MNHEY and CDR2 SMNVEV (reference sequence). The CDR3 runs to 15 residues. CDR3 residues: CASSFQGIPPYEQYF. Written as DNA, the CDR3 is TGTGCCAGCAGTTTCCAGGGGATACCACCCTACGAGCAGTACTTC.

The rearrangement joins TRBV2 to TRBJ1-6, with 8 bases identical to TRBD1. The CDR3 loop spans 16 amino acids. Germline loops: CDR1 SNHLY, CDR2 FYNNEI. Losses at the gene ends were 4 bases for V and 0 bases for J; bases not matched to a gene: 2. CDR3 residues: CASSGDRSSYNSPLHF. The CDR3, as DNA: TGTGCCAGCAGTGGGGACAGGAGCTCCTATAATTCACCCCTCCACTTT.

This chain joins TRBV18 and TRBJ1-1, with 7 bases fitting TRBD1. V shed 3 bases, J shed 8 bases, and the junction held 3 bases outside the gene matches. From germline, CDR1 is KGHSH and CDR2 LQKENI. There are 12 residues in the CDR3. As DNA, the CDR3 is TGTGCCAGCTCACCCTCGGACAGGGAAGCTTTCTTT. This codes for CASSPSDREAFF.

This clone was picked up one time. The V and J genes are TRBV5-1 and TRBJ2-1, with 15 positions matching TRBD2. The ends lost 2 bases at V and 8 bases at J; junction bases unmatched: 8. The CDR3 runs 17 residues. The V gene's germline CDR1 is SGHRS and CDR2 YFSETQ. The CDR3 DNA follows: TGCGCCAGCAGCTTCAGGACTAGCGGGAGGGGGGGCGATGAGCAGTTCTTC. This encodes CASSFRTSGRGGDEQFF.

The V and J genes are TRBV11-2 and TRBJ2-1; TRBD2 matches at 9 bases. Unmatched junction bases numbered 4, after V lost 4 bases and J lost 0 bases. The CDR3 extends over 16 amino acids. CDR1 and CDR2 from the germline V gene are SGHAT and FQNNGV. CDR3 bases: TGTGCCAGCAGCTGGAGCGGGAGGATCTCCTACAATGAGCAGTTCTTC. Translation gives CASSWSGRISYNEQFF.

V is TRBV30 and J is TRBJ1-2; possible D gene TRBD1, 6 bases. Trimming removed 4 bases from V and 5 bases from J, with 11 bases in between. The length of the CDR3 is 12 residues. Germline-derived CDR1 and CDR2 are GTSNPN and SVGIG (reference sequence). CDR3 sequence: CAWTTGAYGYTF. CDR3 in DNA: TGTGCCTGGACGACAGGCGCGTATGGCTACACCTTC. Full variable domain (remainder filled in from reference TRBV30 and TRBJ1-2): SQTIHQWPATLVQPVGSPLSLECTVEGTSNPNLYWYRQAAGRGLQLLFYSVGIGQISSEVPQNLSASRPQDRQFILSSKKLLLSDSGFYLCAWTTGAYGYTFGSGTRLTVV.

J is TRBJ1-1 and V is TRBV19; 11 nucleotides align to TRBD1. Germline-derived CDR1 and CDR2 are LNHDA and SQIVND (reference sequence). The junction had 6 bases not matched to a gene; V was cut back by 7 bases and J by 5 bases. The CDR3 loop spans 14 amino acids. The CDR3 bases are TGTGCCAGTACCTCGGACAGGGGGCGGACTGAAGCTTTCTTT. It specifies CASTSDRGRTEAFF.

The chain couples TRBV29-1 to TRBJ1-2; D not resolved. V was shortened by 7 bases and J by 5 bases, with 20 bases between the two germline ends. Per germline, CDR1 SQVTM and CDR2 ANQGSEA. CDR3 length: 14 residues. Written as DNA, the CDR3 is TGCAGCGCATCAGAGGGAGCCCCACTTTATGGCTACACCTTC. The encoded protein is CSASEGAPLYGYTF.

This chain connects TRBV29-1 to TRBJ1-1; 7 bases are shared with TRBD1. V trimming: 5 bases; J trimming: 4 bases; junction bases outside the gene matches: 4. The length of the CDR3 is 12 residues. Germline CDR1 and CDR2: SQVTM and ANQGSEA. CDR3 loop: CSVMTGLTEAFF. In DNA form, the CDR3 reads TGCAGCGTTATGACAGGGCTCACTGAAGCTTTCTTT.

V usage is TRBV19 and J usage is TRBJ1-5; D is unclear. From germline, CDR1 is LNHDA and CDR2 SQIVND (reference sequence). V lost 3 bases to trimming and J lost 6 bases, with 12 bases between them. This CDR3 contains 14 residues. CDR3 bases: TGTGCCAGTAGTATGAACAGCAATGCTCAGCCCCAGCATTTT. It codes for CASSMNSNAQPQHF.

The chain is built from TRBV2 and TRBJ2-7; tentatively, D is TRBD1 (5 bases). The V gene lost 6 bases and the J gene lost 2 bases, with 8 bases spanning the gap. Germline CDR1 is SNHLY and CDR2 is FYNNEI. The CDR3 runs to 12 residues. The CDR3 sequence is CASRTDTYEQYF. The CDR3 bases are TGTGCCAGCAGGACAGATACCTACGAGCAGTACTTC. Using reference TRBV2 and TRBJ2-7 for the parts outside the CDR3, the full variable domain is EPEVTQTPSHQVTQMGQEVILRCVPISNHLYFYWYRQILGQKVEFLVSFYNNEISEKSEIFDDQFSVERPDGSNFTLKIRSTKLEDSAMYFCASRTDTYEQYFGPGTRLTVT.

This clone showed up just a few times. This chain joins TRBV6-5 and TRBJ1-1; D is perhaps TRBD1 (6 bases). This CDR3 is 13 amino acids long. Germline V gene data show CDR1 as MNHEY and CDR2 as SVGAGI. V dropped 6 bases and J dropped 4 bases, with 12 bases sitting between them. CDR3 DNA sequence: TGTGCCAGCAGAGGGGGAAAGGGCACTGAAGCTTTCTTT. Residues: CASRGGKGTEAFF.

CDR3 DNA sequence: TGCGCCAGCAGCTTTGACGGGGTCTACAATGAGCAGTTCTTC. Protein product: CASSFDGVYNEQFF. The genes are TRBV5-1 and TRBJ2-1; D is possibly TRBD2 (5 bases). The CDR3 runs 14 residues. Trimming removed 2 bases from V and 3 bases from J, with 9 bases in between. CDR1 SGHRS and CDR2 YFSETQ come from the germline V gene.

The J gene is TRBJ1-1, the V gene TRBV29-1, with D maybe TRBD1 (5 bases). This CDR3 spans 13 amino acids. Looked up from germline, CDR1 is SQVTM and CDR2 is ANQGSEA. V lost 5 bases and J lost 1, with 11 bases in between. DNA of the CDR3: TGCAGCGTTAGACAGAAAGAGAACACTGAAGCTTTCTTT. Amino acid sequence: CSVRQKENTEAFF.

V usage is TRBV6-5 and J usage is TRBJ1-5; TRBD1 agrees at 7 bases. V was pared by 5 bases and J by 7 bases, with 5 bases of the junction left unmatched. Germline assignment: CDR1 MNHEY and CDR2 SVGAGI. There are 13 residues in the CDR3. CDR3: CASSNDRVQPQHF. The CDR3 bases are TGTGCCAGCAGTAACGACAGGGTCCAGCCCCAGCATTTT.

V usage is TRBV5-8 and J usage is TRBJ1-5; TRBD1 matches at 8 bases. CDR1 is SGHTS, CDR2 YDEGEE, per germline. V shed 7 bases and J 4 bases; nucleotides not matched to a gene: 16. The CDR3 consists of 17 residues. The CDR3 protein is CASDKQQGVARNQPQHF. The DNA of the CDR3 is TGTGCCAGCGACAAACAACAGGGGGTGGCGCGGAATCAGCCCCAGCATTTT.

This clone was seen a handful of times. V is TRBV6-5 and J is TRBJ1-6, with 9 nucleotides matching TRBD1. Germline V gives CDR1 MNHEY, CDR2 SVGAGI. With 0 bases clipped from V and 9 bases from J, the junction kept 3 bases outside the gene matches. This CDR3 is built from 15 residues. The CDR3 sequence: CASSYSGQGFSPLHF. CDR3 nucleotides: TGTGCCAGCAGTTACTCGGGACAGGGCTTTTCACCCCTCCACTTT.